This entry concerns a single TCR beta chain. As yet, its antigen is unknown. The protocol was immunoSEQ multiplex PCR, while the TCRdb copy is restricted to in-frame clones and leaves out a portion. The data hold around 700 clones, with roughly 25% observed a single time. The data were obtained in a study of T cells in localized non-small cell lung cancer. Whole-study findings and limits: Tumor samples were not multi-region, leaving intratumor heterogeneity unexcluded.

Adjacent lung tissue lacking atypia was obtained at a distance of at least 2 cm from the tumor margin. This CDR3 spans 15 amino acids. Between the trimmed V and J ends, which lost 5 bases and 5 bases, there was a span of 15 bases. Germline V lookup: CDR1 MGHRA, CDR2 YSYEKL. The source material was normal lung tissue next to the tumor, sampled before any cancer treatment. The clonotype originates from a woman aged 40-69 years with stage II squamous cell lung carcinoma. This chain joins TRBV4-1 and TRBJ1-4, with D possibly being TRBD1 (5 bases). The CDR3: CASSNQGRENEKLFF. The CDR3 nucleotides are TGCGCCAGCAGCAACCAGGGTAGGGAGAATGAAAAACTGTTTTTT.